A selection of T cell receptor beta chains follows, all from one sample in a study of blood T cell repertoires in COVID-19. Clones were sequenced by immunoSEQ multiplex PCR, and TCRdb holds only the in-frame ones, with some missing. Here the sample spans some 200,000 clones, roughly 89% being singletons. The sequencing sample was made of peripheral blood. The receptors shown here come from a woman under 30 who had recovered from COVID-19. CDR3s include the opening cysteine and the closing phenylalanine or tryptophan. D genes are given only for firm matches. Clone size, where shown, is once, few, many, or a class for clones that have expanded.

TRBJ2-3 | - | once | TRBV5-8 | CASSSPEATTDTQYF | TGTGCCAGCAGCTCGCCAGAGGCGACCACAGATACGCAGTATTTT
TRBJ2-2 | - | once | TRBV27 | CASSIYYTGELFF | TGTGCCAGCAGTATTTACTACACCGGGGAGCTGTTTTTT
TRBJ2-2 | TRBD2 | - | TRBV7-3 | CASSPGLAANTGELFF | TGTGCCAGCAGCCCGGGACTAGCGGCGAACACCGGGGAGCTGTTTTTT
TRBJ2-7 | - | once | TRBV23-1 | CASSQDRAHEDF | TGCGCCAGCAGTCAAGACAGAGCTCACGAGGACTTC
TRBJ2-1 | TRBD1 | - | TRBV7-2 | CASSWSNRGGEQFF | TGTGCCAGCAGTTGGTCAAACAGGGGCGGTGAGCAGTTCTTC
TRBJ2-7 | TRBD2 | once | TRBV3-1/TRBV3-2 | CASSQSSGGPDMFEQYF | TGTGCCAGCAGCCAATCTAGCGGGGGCCCCGATATGTTCGAGCAGTACTTC
TRBJ1-5 | - | few | TRBV5-6 | CASSHRTERRNQPQHF | TGTGCCAGCAGCCATAGGACAGAAAGAAGAAATCAGCCCCAGCATTTT
TRBJ2-3 | TRBD2 | - | TRBV27 | CASSTGTSGTDTQYF | TGTGCCAGCAGTACCGGGACTAGCGGCACAGATACGCAGTATTTT
TRBJ1-5 | TRBD1 | few | TRBV4-2 | CASSQRDRGIGQPQHF | TGTGCCAGCAGCCAGCGCGACAGGGGGATTGGTCAGCCCCAGCATTTT
TRBJ1-3 | TRBD1 | - | TRBV24-1 | CATSGSRQETGNTIYF | TGTGCCACCAGTGGCTCCCGACAGGAGACAGGGAACACCATATATTTT
TRBJ2-5 | TRBD2 | - | TRBV7-3 | CASSLSGGETQYF | TGTGCCAGCAGCCTAAGCGGGGGGGAGACCCAGTACTTC
TRBJ1-5 | TRBD1 | - | TRBV7-2 | CASSFQGAHQPQHF | TGTGCCAGCAGCTTTCAGGGGGCCCATCAGCCCCAGCATTTT
TRBJ1-1 | TRBD1 | - | TRBV18 | CASSRGWGQGGRNTEAFF | TGTGCCAGCTCACGAGGATGGGGACAGGGTGGGAGGAACACTGAAGCTTTCTTT
TRBJ2-5 | TRBD2 | - | TRBV18 | CASSRTSGVGETQYF | TGTGCCAGCTCACGAACAAGCGGGGTAGGAGAGACCCAGTACTTC
TRBJ2-7 | TRBD1 | - | TRBV6-6 | CASIQGDNSYEQYF | TGTGCCAGCATTCAGGGGGACAACTCCTACGAGCAGTACTTC
TRBJ1-1 | - | - | TRBV5-1 | CASSRQVMNTEAFF | TGCGCCAGCAGCCGACAGGTTATGAACACTGAAGCTTTCTTT
TRBJ2-7 | - | few | TRBV15 | CATSGRGPDYEQYF | TGTGCCACCAGCGGCCGCGGGCCTGACTACGAGCAGTACTTC
TRBJ1-6 | TRBD1 | - | TRBV7-2 | CASSLARTGINSPLHF | TGTGCCAGCAGCTTAGCGAGGACAGGGATCAATTCACCCCTCCACTTT
TRBJ2-5 | TRBD2 | - | TRBV7-2 | CASSLAGARETQYF | TGTGCCAGCAGTCTAGCGGGGGCCCGGGAGACCCAGTACTTC
TRBJ1-2 | TRBD1 | - | TRBV7-9 | CASSLALGQDYGYTF | TGTGCCAGCAGCTTAGCGTTGGGACAGGATTATGGCTACACCTTC
TRBJ2-4 | - | - | TRBV5-8 | CASSPLFGGENIQYF | TGTGCCAGCAGCCCGCTCTTTGGAGGGGAAAACATTCAGTACTTC
TRBJ2-3 | - | - | TRBV7-2 | CASSLLPITSTDTQYF | TGTGCCAGCAGCTTACTCCCTATAACTAGCACAGATACGCAGTATTTT
TRBJ2-5 | TRBD1 | - | TRBV27 | CASSLSGTGLETQYF | TGTGCCAGCAGTTTATCGGGGACAGGGCTGGAGACCCAGTACTTC
TRBJ2-1 | TRBD2 | - | TRBV5-4 | CASSINSGAVNEQFF | TGTGCCAGCAGCATTAATAGCGGGGCGGTCAATGAGCAGTTCTTC
TRBJ1-6 | - | - | TRBV19 | CATRTTGTKSNSPLHF | TGTGCCACTAGAACCACCGGGACAAAGTCGAATTCACCCCTCCACTTT
TRBJ1-1 | TRBD1 | - | TRBV4-1 | CASSQIYRGGTEAFF | TGCGCCAGCAGCCAAATCTACAGGGGAGGCACTGAAGCTTTCTTT
TRBJ1-2 | - | - | TRBV18 | CASSPPHGGYGYTF | TGTGCCAGCTCACCACCGCACGGGGGCTATGGCTACACCTTC
TRBJ2-6 | - | - | TRBV10-2 | CASSESATGMSGANVLTF | TGCGCCAGCAGTGAGTCTGCAACAGGGATGTCTGGGGCCAACGTCCTGACTTTC
TRBJ2-3 | TRBD2 | - | TRBV9 | CASSAGGTITDTQYF | TGTGCCAGCAGCGCCGGCGGGACTATCACAGATACGCAGTATTTT
TRBJ2-3 | TRBD2 | - | TRBV9 | CASSFNLAGGQQDTQYF | TGTGCCAGCAGCTTTAATTTAGCGGGAGGGCAACAAGATACGCAGTATTTT
TRBJ1-3 | TRBD1 | - | TRBV7-2 | CASSLDRGGNTIYF | TGTGCCAGCAGCTTGGACAGGGGGGGAAACACCATATATTTT
TRBJ2-2 | TRBD1 | few | TRBV2 | CASSVTGGATGELFF | TGTGCCAGCAGTGTGACAGGGGGCGCCACCGGGGAGCTGTTTTTT
TRBJ2-3 | TRBD2 | - | TRBV5-6 | CASTSSRGLAGGATDTQYF | TGTGCCAGCACCTCTTCCCGAGGACTAGCGGGAGGGGCGACAGATACGCAGTATTTT
TRBJ1-6 | - | - | TRBV27 | CASSSPPGSPAGDSPLHF | TGTGCCAGCAGTTCCCCCCCGGGTTCGCCCGCAGGGGATTCACCCCTCCACTTT
TRBJ2-3 | - | - | TRBV6-5 | CASKEGGGPDTQYF | TGTGCCAGCAAGGAGGGGGGGGGACCAGATACGCAGTATTTT
TRBJ2-3 | TRBD2 | once | TRBV9 | CASSVGGTSGGTDTQYF | TGTGCCAGCAGCGTAGGAGGGACTAGCGGGGGCACAGATACGCAGTATTTT
TRBJ1-1 | TRBD1 | - | TRBV9 | CASSAGQGNTEAFF | TGTGCCAGCAGCGCGGGACAGGGGAACACTGAAGCTTTCTTT
TRBJ2-7 | - | - | TRBV6-2/TRBV6-3 | CASSYDESSYEQYF | TGTGCCAGCAGTTACGATGAGAGCTCCTACGAGCAGTACTTC
TRBJ2-5 | - | - | TRBV25-1 | CASSPAAAQETQYF | TGTGCCAGCAGCCCGGCGGCGGCCCAAGAGACCCAGTACTTC
TRBJ2-1 | - | once | TRBV9 | CASSLENNEQFF | TGTGCCAGCAGTCTAGAAAACAATGAGCAGTTCTTC
TRBJ1-2 | - | few | TRBV10-3 | CAISESGGYGYTF | TGTGCCATCAGTGAGTCAGGGGGCTATGGCTACACCTTC
TRBJ1-5 | - | - | TRBV10-3 | CAISESKGNQPQHF | TGTGCCATCAGTGAGTCGAAGGGGAATCAGCCCCAGCATTTT
TRBJ1-2 | TRBD1 | once | TRBV5-4 | CASSIPGQGTGYTF | TGTGCCAGCAGCATACCGGGACAGGGGACTGGCTACACCTTC
TRBJ2-5 | - | few | TRBV5-4 | CASSLRSGSGETQYF | TGTGCCAGCAGCTTGAGGAGCGGGTCTGGGGAGACCCAGTACTTC
TRBJ1-1 | - | few | TRBV30 | CAWIQQGEAFF | TGTGCCTGGATTCAACAGGGAGAAGCTTTCTTT
TRBJ1-4 | TRBD1 | - | TRBV5-1 | CASSYTGGVNEKLFF | TGCGCCAGCAGCTATACAGGGGGGGTTAATGAAAAACTGTTTTTT
TRBJ2-2 | TRBD2 | - | TRBV10-3 | CAISERLGLAGENTGELFF | TGTGCCATCAGTGAGCGCTTAGGACTAGCGGGAGAGAACACCGGGGAGCTGTTTTTT
TRBJ1-2 | TRBD1 | once | TRBV6-2/TRBV6-3 | CASSYSSLDRGFYGYTF | TGTGCCAGCAGTTACTCGAGTTTGGACAGGGGTTTCTATGGCTACACCTTC
TRBJ1-2 | - | - | TRBV9 | CASTPANYGYTF | TGTGCCAGCACACCGGCTAACTATGGCTACACCTTC
TRBJ2-7 | - | - | TRBV4-3 | CASSQQWIGSRGVTHEQYF | TGCGCCAGCAGCCAACAATGGATAGGGTCTAGGGGCGTCACGCACGAGCAGTACTTC
TRBJ1-1 | - | - | TRBV3-1/TRBV3-2 | CASSRGRGEAFF | TGTGCCAGCAGCCGGGGCAGGGGCGAGGCTTTCTTT
TRBJ2-6 | - | - | TRBV5-1 | CASSSGSGISSGANVLTF | TGCGCCAGCAGCTCTGGTTCAGGGATTAGCTCTGGGGCCAACGTCCTGACTTTC
TRBJ2-3 | TRBD2 | - | TRBV6-5 | CASSYSTGGVSDTQYF | TGTGCCAGCAGTTACTCGACGGGGGGGGTCTCAGATACGCAGTATTTT
TRBJ2-5 | TRBD1 | - | TRBV7-3 | CASSQGARETQYF | TGTGCCAGCAGTCAGGGGGCCCGGGAGACCCAGTACTTC